This T cell receptor (beta chain) was observed in a study of shared clonotypes between healthy human individuals. Findings of the study overall: Roughly 5.3% of naive CD4 clonotypes were common to several donors.

Germline lookup yields CDR1 SGHRS and CDR2 YFSETQ. Trimming left V 3 bases short and J 8 bases short, with 20 bases between. The CDR3 is 15 residues long. Regarding this clone: Its antigen is unidentified.

Deep-level assay runs were performed. TCRdb keeps only in-frame clones here, not all; method: immunoSEQ multiplex PCR. The sample lists hundreds of thousands of clones; less than 85% were seen once. Sequencing was carried out using memory CD4+ T cells sorted from blood. The subset is: CD45RA-negative fraction. The chain uses TRBV5-1 and TRBJ1-2; a weak D match, TRBD1 (5 bases). This TCR was recovered from a woman between 25 and 40 years old in good health. The CDR3 coding sequence is TGCGCCAGCAGCTCGAGGGACGGAGCTTCGGGAGGCTACACCTTC. Translating it yields CASSSRDGASGGYTF.